The present T cell receptor beta chain was sequenced within a study of cytomegalovirus exposure and HLA in healthy donors. Whole-study results and caveats: Prediction of most subjects' HLA-A and HLA-B alleles by TCR beta sequences was reportedly accurate.

Use of 60 Vbeta and 13 Jbeta primers characterized the PCR. This table comes from immunoSEQ multiplex PCR, and its TCRdb copy is limited to in-frame clones, with some not included. Among over 150,000 clones listed, just under 80% were seen once. Points on this clone: Its antigen is not known. The junction differs from germline at one of its ends, possibly a read error.

The TCR comes from a woman aged 45-65 years in good health and CMV-seropositive. Sequenced: PBMCs.

The CDR3, as DNA: TGTTCCAGCAGCTTAGTCGCAGGGCGTGGGTCCTACGAGCAGTACTTC. It yields the protein CSSSLVAGRGSYEQYF. The gene calls are TRBV7-9 and TRBJ2-7; possibly TRBD1 for D (5 bases). Germline-derived CDR1 and CDR2 are SEHNR and FQNEAQ (reference sequence). This CDR3 is built from 16 residues.